This T cell receptor beta chain came from a study of CD8 T cells in Susac syndrome. Study-wide results and caveats: That the number of individuals in its TCR sequencing and HLA analysis was relatively small was acknowledged by the study.

Blood CD8+ and CD4+ T cells underwent high-throughput TCR beta sequencing. The multiple sclerosis controls consisted of treatment-naive patients with relapsing-remitting disease, either stable or active. It was with random hexamers that roughly 0.5 to 1 ug RNA was reverse transcribed. It was immunoSEQ multiplex PCR that amplified TCR beta CDR3 across 54 Vbeta and 13 Jbeta. In TCRdb, the immunoSEQ multiplex PCR reads were re-called with MiXCR into one record per CDR3 protein. The table lists fewer than 350,000 distinct CDR3 sequences, approximately 89% of them singletons. As for this clonotype: Its antigen is not identified.

The CDR3 contains 16 residues. Germline V gene lookup returns CDR1 SEHNR and CDR2 FQNEAQ (reference sequence). After removal of 5 bases from V and 4 bases from J, the junction contained 9 bases not matched to a gene. This receptor was identified in a human donor with multiple sclerosis. The specimen sequenced was CD8+ T cells from PBMCs. The rearrangement joins TRBV7-9 to TRBJ2-7, with 12 bases lining up with TRBD2. The chain's CDR3 is CASSLGLAGQWYEQYF. CDR3 DNA: TGTGCCAGCAGCCTCGGACTAGCGGGACAATGGTACGAGCAGTACTTC. Variable domain in full (rest from reference TRBV7-9 and TRBJ2-7): DTGVSQNPRHKITKRGQNVTFRCDPISEHNRLYWYRQTLGQGPEFLTYFQNEAQLEKSRLLSDRFSAERPKGSFSTLEIQRTEQGDSAMYLCASSLGLAGQWYEQYFGPGTRLTVT.